The source of this T cell receptor beta chain is a study of molecular identifiers for immune sequencing clone quantification. Looked up from germline, CDR1 is DFQATT and CDR2 is SNEGSKA (reference sequence). The CDR3 covers 15 residues. J lost 3 bases, V lost 0 bases, and 5 bases had no gene match. A few counts support this clonotype. MiXCR, applied by TCRdb to the PCR reads, yields one record per CDR3 protein. The table records 7,500 to 10,000 distinct CDR3 sequences, 13% to 15% of them present only once. The sequencing sample was made of naive CD8+ T cells from blood, with Jurkat cell RNA spiked in. Described subset: FACS-sorted CD8+CD4-CCR7+CD45RA+ naive T cells. The TCR comes from a human donor in good health. Some libraries in this study had Jurkat cell RNA spiked in. The chain employs TRBV20-1 and TRBJ2-7, with 10 bases lining up with TRBD2. The CDR3 DNA sequence: TGCAGTGCTAGAGATTGGACTAGCGGAGACTACGAGCAGTACTTC. It yields the protein CSARDWTSGDYEQYF.